The rows below give T cell receptor beta chains drawn from one sample of a study of cytomegalovirus exposure and HLA in healthy donors. The protocol was immunoSEQ multiplex PCR, while the TCRdb copy is restricted to in-frame clones and leaves out a portion. The data show about 300,000 clones, around 86% seen once. The specimen sequenced was PBMCs. Source of these receptors: a man aged 35 to 55 in good health and CMV-seropositive. CDR3s include the opening cysteine and the closing phenylalanine or tryptophan. D genes are given only for firm matches. The size of a clone is reported for some rows only, either as once, few or many, or as a class for expanded clones.

j_gene: TRBJ2-7
abundance: few
v_gene: TRBV5-6
len: 13
d_gene: .
CDR3aa: CASSLAASREQYF
CDR3nt: TGTGCCAGCAGCTTGGCGGCTAGTCGCGAGCAGTACTTC

j_gene: TRBJ2-3
abundance: once
v_gene: TRBV2
len: 15
d_gene: TRBD2
CDR3aa: CASSEMLADTDTQYF
CDR3nt: TGTGCCAGCAGTGAAATGCTAGCGGACACAGATACGCAGTATTTT

j_gene: TRBJ2-4
abundance: .
v_gene: TRBV7-8
len: 16
d_gene: TRBD1
CDR3aa: CASSPDRALAKNIQYF
CDR3nt: TGTGCCAGCAGCCCTGACAGGGCGCTAGCCAAAAACATTCAGTACTTC

j_gene: TRBJ1-5
abundance: .
v_gene: TRBV10-3
len: 16
d_gene: TRBD1
CDR3aa: CAISAGTGSSNQPQHF
CDR3nt: TGTGCCATCAGCGCGGGGACAGGCTCTAGCAATCAGCCCCAGCATTTT

j_gene: TRBJ2-2
abundance: .
v_gene: TRBV18
len: 17
d_gene: TRBD2
CDR3aa: CASSPPTSGRITGELFF
CDR3nt: TGTGCCAGCTCACCACCGACTAGCGGGAGGATAACCGGGGAGCTGTTTTTT

j_gene: TRBJ2-7
abundance: .
v_gene: TRBV6-1
len: 14
d_gene: .
CDR3aa: CASTSARDSYEQYF
CDR3nt: TGTGCCAGCACTTCAGCCAGGGACTCCTACGAGCAGTACTTC

j_gene: TRBJ2-7
abundance: .
v_gene: TRBV7-7
len: 16
d_gene: TRBD2
CDR3aa: CASSLAPSGEGYEQYF
CDR3nt: TGTGCTAGCAGCTTAGCGCCCAGCGGGGAGGGCTACGAGCAGTACTTC

j_gene: TRBJ2-2
abundance: .
v_gene: TRBV7-9
len: 17
d_gene: TRBD1
CDR3aa: CASSNTFGQGVTGELFF
CDR3nt: TGTGCCAGCAGCAATACATTCGGACAGGGGGTGACCGGGGAGCTGTTTTTT

j_gene: TRBJ1-1
abundance: .
v_gene: TRBV28
len: 11
d_gene: .
CDR3aa: CASSLSVEAFF
CDR3nt: TGTGCCAGCAGTTTATCGGTTGAAGCTTTCTTT

j_gene: TRBJ2-3
abundance: few
v_gene: TRBV11-2
len: 14
d_gene: TRBD2
CDR3aa: CASGGGTSTDTQYF
CDR3nt: TGTGCCAGCGGCGGGGGGACAAGCACAGATACGCAGTATTTT

j_gene: TRBJ1-1
abundance: .
v_gene: TRBV18
len: 17
d_gene: TRBD1
CDR3aa: CASSPLGQGRLNTEAFF
CDR3nt: TGTGCCAGCTCCCCACTTGGACAGGGGCGGCTGAACACTGAAGCTTTCTTT

j_gene: TRBJ2-7
abundance: .
v_gene: TRBV5-6
len: 15
d_gene: TRBD1
CDR3aa: CASSKNGQGAYEQYF
CDR3nt: TGTGCCAGCAGCAAAAATGGACAGGGGGCTTACGAGCAGTACTTC

j_gene: TRBJ2-7
abundance: .
v_gene: TRBV2
len: 14
d_gene: .
CDR3aa: CASSETLGGYEQYF
CDR3nt: TGTGCCAGCAGTGAAACCCTAGGTGGCTACGAGCAGTACTTC

j_gene: TRBJ2-7
abundance: .
v_gene: TRBV19
len: 14
d_gene: TRBD2
CDR3aa: CASAPSGSSYEQYF
CDR3nt: TGTGCCAGCGCACCTAGCGGGAGCTCCTACGAGCAGTACTTC

j_gene: TRBJ2-5
abundance: .
v_gene: TRBV6-5
len: 14
d_gene: TRBD1
CDR3aa: CASSRGTGGETQYF
CDR3nt: TGTGCCAGCAGCCGCGGGACAGGGGGAGAGACCCAGTACTTC

j_gene: TRBJ2-3
abundance: .
v_gene: TRBV29-1
len: 14
d_gene: .
CDR3aa: CSVEWRGSTDTQYF
CDR3nt: TGCAGCGTTGAGTGGAGGGGAAGCACAGATACGCAGTATTTT

j_gene: TRBJ2-1
abundance: .
v_gene: TRBV30
len: 14
d_gene: .
CDR3aa: CAWSWGLQSDEQFF
CDR3nt: TGTGCCTGGAGCTGGGGCCTGCAAAGCGATGAGCAGTTCTTC

j_gene: TRBJ1-2
abundance: .
v_gene: TRBV7-2
len: 15
d_gene: .
CDR3aa: CASKQGSRPLRGYTF
CDR3nt: TGTGCCAGCAAACAAGGGAGCAGACCACTGAGGGGCTACACCTTC

j_gene: TRBJ2-5
abundance: .
v_gene: TRBV7-3
len: 14
d_gene: TRBD2
CDR3aa: CASSLGGGGETQYF
CDR3nt: TGTGCCAGCAGCTTAGGCGGCGGGGGGGAGACCCAGTACTTC

j_gene: TRBJ1-2
abundance: .
v_gene: TRBV27
len: 15
d_gene: .
CDR3aa: CASSSPLQGNYGYTF
CDR3nt: TGTGCCAGCAGTTCCCCCTTACAGGGAAACTATGGCTACACCTTC

j_gene: TRBJ2-7
abundance: .
v_gene: TRBV5-1
len: 15
d_gene: TRBD1
CDR3aa: CASSLVSGTDREQYF
CDR3nt: TGCGCCAGCAGCTTGGTGTCCGGGACAGATCGCGAGCAGTACTTC

j_gene: TRBJ1-5
abundance: .
v_gene: TRBV5-5
len: 13
d_gene: TRBD1
CDR3aa: CASRGQGNQPQHF
CDR3nt: TGTGCCAGCAGGGGACAGGGTAATCAGCCCCAGCATTTT

j_gene: TRBJ1-5
abundance: once
v_gene: TRBV5-1
len: 17
d_gene: TRBD1
CDR3aa: CASSLFWDRGSNQPQHF
CDR3nt: TGCGCCAGCAGCTTATTTTGGGACAGGGGTAGCAATCAGCCCCAGCATTTT

j_gene: TRBJ1-1
abundance: .
v_gene: TRBV27
len: 13
d_gene: .
CDR3aa: CASSPRGNTEAFF
CDR3nt: TGTGCCAGCAGTCCCAGGGGAAACACTGAAGCTTTCTTT

j_gene: TRBJ1-2
abundance: .
v_gene: TRBV7-9
len: 15
d_gene: TRBD1
CDR3aa: CASSLPSGTGYGYTF
CDR3nt: TGTGCCAGCAGCTTACCCTCAGGGACAGGCTATGGCTACACCTTC

j_gene: TRBJ2-7
abundance: .
v_gene: TRBV10-3
len: 15
d_gene: TRBD1
CDR3aa: CAISEGQDFSYEQYF
CDR3nt: TGTGCCATCAGTGAGGGACAGGATTTCTCCTACGAGCAGTACTTC

j_gene: TRBJ2-7
abundance: .
v_gene: TRBV4-3
len: 16
d_gene: .
CDR3aa: CASSQDAPVAFYEQYF
CDR3nt: TGCGCCAGCAGCCAAGATGCCCCAGTGGCCTTCTACGAGCAGTACTTC

j_gene: TRBJ2-7
abundance: .
v_gene: TRBV7-2
len: 13
d_gene: .
CDR3aa: CASRQGYAYEQYF
CDR3nt: TGTGCCAGCAGACAGGGTTATGCCTACGAGCAGTACTTC